These 7 T cell receptor beta chains originate from one sample sequenced in a study of Graves' ophthalmopathy and Graves' hyperthyroidism. Beta-chain TCR CDR3 regions were amplified from RNA transcripts. HTBI primers were employed in first-round RT-PCR, then a second-round multiplex PCR followed. TCRdb called the multiplex PCR reads again in MiXCR, with one record for every CDR3 protein. The sample includes about 590,000 distinct CDR3 sequences, under 45% of them seen just once. Input material: peripheral blood or thyroid tissue (not recorded which). Source of these receptors: an adult man with Graves' hyperthyroidism.

The rearrangement uses TRBV12-3 or TRBV12-4 and TRBJ2-3; maybe TRBD2 (6 bases). The germline V and J ends were trimmed by 7 bases and 6 bases, with 20 bases remaining between them. CDR3 size: 15 residues. CDR3 nucleotides: TGTGCCAGCAAAAGAGAGCGTGGGGAGGAGGATACGCAGTATTTT. Protein: CASKRERGEEDTQYF.

This clonotype was detected ten times or more. V usage is TRBV7-8 and J usage is TRBJ1-1; 9 bases are shared with TRBD1. Losses at the gene ends were 3 bases for V and 4 bases for J; bases not matched to a gene: 6. The CDR3 runs 15 residues. The germline V gene encodes CDR1 SGHVS and CDR2 FQNEAQ. For the CDR3, the DNA is TGTGCCAGCAGCTTTCAGCCGGGACAGGGCACTGAAGCTTTCTTT. Residues: CASSFQPGQGTEAFF.

In its sample, this clonotype was seen many times. This chain connects TRBV7-2 to TRBJ1-5; perhaps TRBD1 as D (6 bases). Germline V gives CDR1 SGHTA, CDR2 FQGNSA. V dropped 3 bases and J dropped 4 bases, with 13 bases sitting between them. CDR3 size: 15 residues. CDR3 region: CASSLRGQPNQPQHF. DNA of the CDR3: TGTGCCAGCAGCTTGCGAGGACAGCCTAATCAGCCCCAGCATTTT.

This clonotype was counted ten times or more. A single base separates this from a much larger clone, so it may be a read error. This rearrangement joins TRBV5-8 to TRBJ1-1, with no clear D. The germline V gene has CDR1 SGHTS and CDR2 YDEGEE. The V and J ends lost 4 bases and 3 bases respectively, with 4 bases between them. The CDR3 runs 11 residues. The CDR3 is CASSRYTEAFF. The CDR3 nucleotides read TGTGCCAGCAGCCGTTACACTGAAGCTTTCTTT.

In this sample, this clonotype turned up a few times. V usage is TRBV7-8 and J usage is TRBJ1-4; 9 nucleotides align to TRBD1. Germline CDR1 and CDR2: SGHVS and FQNEAQ. CDR3 length: 16 residues. Trimming at V came to 5 bases and at J to 3 bases, leaving 7 bases not matched to a gene. CDR3 protein: CASSPDRGFANEKLFF. DNA of the CDR3: TGTGCCAGCAGCCCAGACAGGGGGTTCGCTAATGAAAAACTGTTTTTT.

This clonotype has at least ten counts. The chain couples TRBV6-5 to TRBJ1-1; D is unresolved. V lost 0 bases and J lost 1, with 6 bases in between. The CDR3 sequence is 14 residues long. Germline CDR1 and CDR2: MNHEY and SVGAGI. In DNA form, the CDR3 reads TGTGCCAGCAGTTACTCCACAGCGAACACTGAAGCTTTCTTT. Amino acid sequence: CASSYSTANTEAFF.

The rearrangement uses TRBV2 and TRBJ1-4; TRBD1 matches 8 bases. With V trimmed by 5 bases and J by 6 bases, 5 bases remained unmatched. CDR1 is SNHLY and CDR2 is FYNNEI in the germline V gene. The CDR3 totals 14 residues. The CDR3 DNA reads as TGTGCCAGCAGTCTCGACAGGGGTTATGAAAAACTGTTTTTT. This encodes CASSLDRGYEKLFF.